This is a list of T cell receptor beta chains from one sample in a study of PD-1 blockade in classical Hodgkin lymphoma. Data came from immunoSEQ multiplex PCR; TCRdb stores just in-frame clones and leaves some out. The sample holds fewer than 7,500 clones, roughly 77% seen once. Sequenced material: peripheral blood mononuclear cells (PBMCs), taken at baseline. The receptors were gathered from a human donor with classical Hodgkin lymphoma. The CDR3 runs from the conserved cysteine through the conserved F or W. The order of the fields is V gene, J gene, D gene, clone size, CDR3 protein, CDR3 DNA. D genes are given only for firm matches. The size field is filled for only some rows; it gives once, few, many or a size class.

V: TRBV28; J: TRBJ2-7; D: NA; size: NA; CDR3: CASSPTGAGTYEQYF; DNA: TGTGCCAGCAGTCCCACCGGGGCGGGGACCTACGAGCAGTACTTC
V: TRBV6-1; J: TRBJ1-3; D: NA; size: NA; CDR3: CASSEGPGNTIYF; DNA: TGTGCCAGCAGTGAAGGCCCTGGAAACACCATATATTTT
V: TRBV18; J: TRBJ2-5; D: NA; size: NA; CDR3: CASSPGTPRETQYF; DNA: TGTGCCAGCTCACCCGGGACTCCACGAGAGACCCAGTACTTC
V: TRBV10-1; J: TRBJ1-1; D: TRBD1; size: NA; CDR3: CASSTGTGDYEAFF; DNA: TGCGCCAGCAGCACCGGGACAGGAGACTATGAAGCTTTCTTC
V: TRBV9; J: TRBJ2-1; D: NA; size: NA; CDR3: CASSVAANSYNEQFF; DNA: TGTGCCAGCAGCGTAGCAGCTAACTCCTACAATGAGCAGTTCTTC
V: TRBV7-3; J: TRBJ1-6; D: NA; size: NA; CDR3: CASSLTSYNSPLHF; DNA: TGTGCCAGCAGCTTAACTTCCTATAATTCACCCCTCCACTTT
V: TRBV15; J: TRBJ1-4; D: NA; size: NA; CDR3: CATSRESLEGTATNEKLFF; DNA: TGTGCCACCAGCAGAGAGAGTTTGGAGGGGACTGCAACTAATGAAAAACTGTTTTTT
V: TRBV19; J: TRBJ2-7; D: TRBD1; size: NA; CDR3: CASSIGSAGGYEQYF; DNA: TGTGCCAGTAGTATAGGGTCCGCAGGGGGCTACGAGCAGTACTTC
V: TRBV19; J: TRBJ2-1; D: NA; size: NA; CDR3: CASRPVNSYNEQFF; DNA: TGTGCCAGTAGACCAGTTAACTCCTACAATGAGCAGTTCTTC
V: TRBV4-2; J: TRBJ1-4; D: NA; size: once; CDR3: CASTRTATNEKLFF; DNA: TGTGCCAGCACGAGGACAGCAACTAATGAAAAACTGTTTTTT
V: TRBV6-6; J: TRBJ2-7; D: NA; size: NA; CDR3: CASSYSRGPPMYEQYF; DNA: TGTGCCAGCAGTTACTCGAGGGGACCCCCCATGTACGAGCAGTACTTC
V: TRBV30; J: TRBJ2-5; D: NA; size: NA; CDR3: CAWRDPREWTQYF; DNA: TGTGCCTGGAGAGACCCAAGAGAGTGGACCCAGTACTTC
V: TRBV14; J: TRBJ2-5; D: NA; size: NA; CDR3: CASSKRTFQETQYF; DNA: TGTGCCAGCAGCAAACGAACATTCCAAGAGACCCAGTACTTC
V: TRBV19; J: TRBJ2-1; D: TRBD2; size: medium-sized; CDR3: CASSLSTGLASNEQFF; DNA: TGTGCCAGTAGTCTATCCACGGGACTAGCGAGCAATGAGCAGTTCTTC
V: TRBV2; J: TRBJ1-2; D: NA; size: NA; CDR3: CASSEAPLFSKNF; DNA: TGTGCCAGCAGTGAAGCGCCTTTGTTTTCAAAAAACTTC
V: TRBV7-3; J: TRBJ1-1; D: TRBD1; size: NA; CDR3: CASSATTGQGTEAFF; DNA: TGTGCCAGCAGCGCGACCACGGGACAGGGCACTGAAGCTTTCTTT
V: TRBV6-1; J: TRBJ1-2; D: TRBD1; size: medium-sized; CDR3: CASSVQTGTGFYGYTF; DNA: TGTGCCAGCAGTGTACAGACCGGGACAGGGTTCTATGGCTACACCTTC
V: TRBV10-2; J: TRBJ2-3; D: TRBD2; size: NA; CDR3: CASKAGDRDTQYF; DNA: TGCGCCAGCAAAGCGGGAGACCGAGATACGCAGTATTTT
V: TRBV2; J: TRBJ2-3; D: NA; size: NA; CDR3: CASSAVGTDTQYF; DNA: TGTGCCAGCAGTGCTGTGGGAACAGATACGCAGTATTTT
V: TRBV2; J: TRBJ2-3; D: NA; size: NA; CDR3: CASSESGATQYF; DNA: TGTGCCAGCAGTGAATCGGGAGCTACGCAGTATTTT
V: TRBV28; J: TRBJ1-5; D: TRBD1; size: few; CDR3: CASSTGQGARGNQPQHF; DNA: TGTGCCAGCAGCACGGGACAGGGGGCGCGTGGCAATCAGCCCCAGCATTTT
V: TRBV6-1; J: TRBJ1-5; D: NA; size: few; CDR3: CASSRQENSNQPQHF; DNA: TGTGCCAGCAGTAGACAGGAGAATAGCAATCAGCCCCAGCATTTT
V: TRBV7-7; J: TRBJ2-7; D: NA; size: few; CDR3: CASSLQASYEQYF; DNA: TGTGCTAGCAGCTTGCAGGCCTCTTACGAGCAGTACTTC
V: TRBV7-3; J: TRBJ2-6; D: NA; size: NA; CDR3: CASSLSGGANVLTF; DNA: TGTGCCAGCAGCTTGAGTGGCGGGGCCAACGTCCTGACTTTC
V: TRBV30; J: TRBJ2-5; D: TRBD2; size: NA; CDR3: CAWKGLAVQETQYF; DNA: TGTGCCTGGAAGGGGCTAGCGGTACAAGAGACCCAGTACTTC
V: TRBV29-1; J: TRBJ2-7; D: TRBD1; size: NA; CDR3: CSVGGGAGQGAGEQYF; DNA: TGCAGCGTTGGAGGTGGGGCGGGACAGGGGGCCGGGGAGCAGTACTTC
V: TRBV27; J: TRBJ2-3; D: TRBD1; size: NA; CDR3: CASSSGTGLTDTQYF; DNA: TGTGCCAGCAGTTCCGGGACAGGGTTAACAGATACGCAGTATTTT
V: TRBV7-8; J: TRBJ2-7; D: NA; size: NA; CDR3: CASSLIYYEQYF; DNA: TGTGCCAGCAGCTTAATCTACTACGAGCAGTACTTC
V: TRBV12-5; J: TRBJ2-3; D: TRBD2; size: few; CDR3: CASGLGESSSGRIADTQYF; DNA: TGTGCTAGTGGTTTGGGGGAAAGCTCGAGCGGGAGAATTGCAGATACGCAGTATTTT
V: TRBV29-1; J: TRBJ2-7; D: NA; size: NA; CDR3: CSVRTASSYEQYF; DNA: TGCAGCGTCCGGACAGCCTCCTCCTACGAGCAGTACTTC
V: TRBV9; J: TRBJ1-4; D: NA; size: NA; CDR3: CASSTRTGTGPGNEKLFF; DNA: TGTGCCAGCAGCACCCGTACCGGGACCGGCCCCGGTAATGAAAAACTGTTTTTT
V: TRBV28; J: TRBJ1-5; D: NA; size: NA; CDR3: CASSFLQPQHF; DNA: TGTGCCAGCAGTTTTTTACAGCCCCAGCATTTT
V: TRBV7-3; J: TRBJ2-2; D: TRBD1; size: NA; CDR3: CASSLIGQGSTGELFF; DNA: TGTGCCAGCAGCTTGATCGGACAGGGTAGCACCGGGGAGCTGTTTTTT
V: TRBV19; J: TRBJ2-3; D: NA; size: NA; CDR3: CASTLGSPKSTDTQYF; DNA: TGTGCCAGTACCCTCGGGAGCCCCAAGAGCACAGATACGCAGTATTTT
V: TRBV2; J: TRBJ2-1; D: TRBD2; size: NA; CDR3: CASMRTSGRAGEQFF; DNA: TGTGCCAGCATGCGAACTAGCGGGAGGGCCGGCGAGCAGTTCTTC
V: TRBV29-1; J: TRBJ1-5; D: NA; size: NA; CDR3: CSVSQGGWDQPQHF; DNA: TGCAGCGTTTCCCAGGGAGGTTGGGATCAGCCCCAGCATTTT
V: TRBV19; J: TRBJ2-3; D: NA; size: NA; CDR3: CASSIAPQKDTQYF; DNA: TGTGCCAGTAGTATAGCCCCCCAAAAAGATACGCAGTATTTT
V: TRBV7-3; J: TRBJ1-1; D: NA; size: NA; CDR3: CASSPGRQTEAFF; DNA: TGTGCCAGCAGCCCCGGACGTCAGACTGAAGCTTTCTTT
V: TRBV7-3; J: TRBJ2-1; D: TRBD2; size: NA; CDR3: CASSRIAGEVNEQFF; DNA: TGTGCCAGCAGCCGGATAGCGGGAGAGGTCAATGAGCAGTTCTTC
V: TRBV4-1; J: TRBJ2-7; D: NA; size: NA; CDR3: CASSRDRFYEQYF; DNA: TGCGCCAGCAGCCGAGACAGATTCTACGAGCAGTACTTC
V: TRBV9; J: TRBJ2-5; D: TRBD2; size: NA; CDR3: CASSAGLAFQETQYF; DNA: TGTGCCAGCAGCGCTGGACTAGCATTCCAAGAGACCCAGTACTTC
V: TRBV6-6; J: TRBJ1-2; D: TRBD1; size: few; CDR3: CASSWTGLNYGYTF; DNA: TGTGCCAGCAGTTGGACAGGTCTTAACTATGGCTACACCTTC
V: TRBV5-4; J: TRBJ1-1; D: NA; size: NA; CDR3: CASSLSTEAFF; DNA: TGTGCCAGCAGCTTGTCCACTGAAGCTTTCTTT
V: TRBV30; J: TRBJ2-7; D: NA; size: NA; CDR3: CAWRFHRWDEQYF; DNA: TGTGCCTGGAGATTTCATAGGTGGGACGAGCAGTACTTC
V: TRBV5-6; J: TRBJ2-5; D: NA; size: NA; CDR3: CASSIGQQETQYF; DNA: TGTGCCAGCAGCATCGGACAGCAAGAGACCCAGTACTTC
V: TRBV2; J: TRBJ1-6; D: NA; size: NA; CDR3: CASSDPWSAFQWHSPLHF; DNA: TGTGCCAGCAGTGACCCCTGGTCGGCTTTTCAATGGCATTCACCCCTCCACTTT
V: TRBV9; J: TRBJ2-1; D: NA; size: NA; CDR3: CASSPQGRYNEQFF; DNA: TGTGCCAGCAGCCCCCAGGGGAGGTACAATGAGCAGTTCTTC
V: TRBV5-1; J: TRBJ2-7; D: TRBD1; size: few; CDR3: CASSPGTGGHEQYF; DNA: TGCGCCAGCAGCCCAGGGACAGGCGGACACGAGCAGTACTTC
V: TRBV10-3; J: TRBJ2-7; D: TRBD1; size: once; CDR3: CAISPRPGQERSYYEQYF; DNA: TGTGCCATCAGCCCACGCCCGGGACAGGAGCGATCTTACTACGAGCAGTACTTC
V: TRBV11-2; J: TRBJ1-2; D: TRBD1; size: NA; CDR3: CASSLGTGGDGYTF; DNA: TGTGCCAGCAGCTTAGGAACAGGGGGCGACGGCTACACCTTC
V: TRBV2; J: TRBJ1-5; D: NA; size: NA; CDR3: CASSETLGPQPQHF; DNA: TGTGCCAGCAGTGAAACACTGGGGCCCCAGCCCCAGCATTTT
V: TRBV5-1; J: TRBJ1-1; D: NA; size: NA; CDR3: CASSSDGRMNTEAFF; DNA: TGCGCCAGCAGCTCGGACGGGAGAATGAACACTGAAGCTTTCTTT
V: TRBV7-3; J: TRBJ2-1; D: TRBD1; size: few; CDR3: CASSRPGQGHNEQFF; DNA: TGTGCCAGCAGCCGACCGGGACAGGGACACAATGAGCAGTTCTTC
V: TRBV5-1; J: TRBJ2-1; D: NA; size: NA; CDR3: CASSLAVRNNEQFF; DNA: TGCGCCAGCAGCTTGGCCGTCAGGAACAATGAGCAGTTCTTC
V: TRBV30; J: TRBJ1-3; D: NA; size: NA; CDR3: CAWREGVYSGNTIYF; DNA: TGTGCCTGGAGAGAAGGTGTTTACTCTGGAAACACCATATATTTT
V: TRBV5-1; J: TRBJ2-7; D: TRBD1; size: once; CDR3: CASSTQGPWYEQYF; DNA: TGCGCCAGCAGCACACAGGGGCCGTGGTACGAGCAGTACTTC
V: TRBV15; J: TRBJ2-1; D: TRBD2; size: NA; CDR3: CATSRVRLASNPLGNEQFF; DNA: TGTGCCACCAGCAGGGTTAGACTAGCCAGTAACCCCCTGGGCAATGAGCAGTTCTTC
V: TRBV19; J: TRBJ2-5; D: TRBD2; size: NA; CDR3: CASSIIWTSGRDQETQYF; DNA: TGTGCCAGTAGTATTATATGGACGAGCGGGAGGGACCAAGAGACCCAGTACTTC
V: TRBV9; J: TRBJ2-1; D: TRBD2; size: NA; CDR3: CASSAGGLQNEQFF; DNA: TGTGCCAGCAGCGCCGGGGGACTACAAAATGAGCAGTTCTTC